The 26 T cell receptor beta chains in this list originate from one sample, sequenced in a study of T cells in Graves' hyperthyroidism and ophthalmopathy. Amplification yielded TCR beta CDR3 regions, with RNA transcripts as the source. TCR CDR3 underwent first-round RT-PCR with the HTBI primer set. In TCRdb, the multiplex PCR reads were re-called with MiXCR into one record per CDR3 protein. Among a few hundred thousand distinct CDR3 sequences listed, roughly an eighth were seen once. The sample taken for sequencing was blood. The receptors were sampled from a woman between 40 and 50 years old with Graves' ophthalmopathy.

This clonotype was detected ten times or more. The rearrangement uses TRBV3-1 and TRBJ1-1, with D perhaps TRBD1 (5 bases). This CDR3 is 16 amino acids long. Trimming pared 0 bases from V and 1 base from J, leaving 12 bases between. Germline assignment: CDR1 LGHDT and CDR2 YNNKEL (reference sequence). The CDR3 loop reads CASSQDFGGRNTEAFF. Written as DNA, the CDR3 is TGTGCCAGCAGCCAAGATTTTGGGGGAAGGAACACTGAAGCTTTCTTT.

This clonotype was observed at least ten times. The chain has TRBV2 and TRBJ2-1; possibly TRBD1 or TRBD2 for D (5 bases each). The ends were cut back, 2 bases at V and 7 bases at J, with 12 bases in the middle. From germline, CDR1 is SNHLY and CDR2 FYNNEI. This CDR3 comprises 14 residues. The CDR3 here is CASSELRDHNEQFF. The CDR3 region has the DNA TGTGCCAGCAGTGAACTCCGGGACCATAATGAGCAGTTCTTC.

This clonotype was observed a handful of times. CDR3 sequence: CATAPDRGNQPQHF. The CDR3 nucleotides are TGTGCCACCGCCCCTGACAGGGGCAATCAGCCCCAGCATTTT. V and J are TRBV2 and TRBJ1-5; 7 bases fit TRBD1. Germline V CDR1 and CDR2: SNHLY, FYNNEI. The V and J ends lost 10 bases and 2 bases, in that order; junction bases with no gene match: 8. CDR3 length equals 14 residues.

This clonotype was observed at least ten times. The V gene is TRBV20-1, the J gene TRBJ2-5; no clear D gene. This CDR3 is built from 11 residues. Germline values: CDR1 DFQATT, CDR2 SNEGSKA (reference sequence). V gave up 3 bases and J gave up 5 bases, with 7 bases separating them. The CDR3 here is CSASDWETQYF. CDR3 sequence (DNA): TGCAGTGCTAGTGACTGGGAGACCCAGTACTTC.

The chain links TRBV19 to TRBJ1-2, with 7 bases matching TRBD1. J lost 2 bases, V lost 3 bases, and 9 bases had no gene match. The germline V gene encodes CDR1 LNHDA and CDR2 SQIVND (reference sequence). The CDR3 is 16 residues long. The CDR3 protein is CASSMPRQGLNYGYTF. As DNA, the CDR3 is TGTGCCAGTAGTATGCCGAGACAGGGTCTGAACTATGGCTACACCTTC.

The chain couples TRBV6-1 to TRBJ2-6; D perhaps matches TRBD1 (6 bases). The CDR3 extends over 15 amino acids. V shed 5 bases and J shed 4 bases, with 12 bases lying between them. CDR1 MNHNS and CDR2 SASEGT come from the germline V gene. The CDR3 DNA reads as TGTGCCAGCAGTCGTACAGGGTCAGGGGCCAACGTCCTGACTTTC. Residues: CASSRTGSGANVLTF.

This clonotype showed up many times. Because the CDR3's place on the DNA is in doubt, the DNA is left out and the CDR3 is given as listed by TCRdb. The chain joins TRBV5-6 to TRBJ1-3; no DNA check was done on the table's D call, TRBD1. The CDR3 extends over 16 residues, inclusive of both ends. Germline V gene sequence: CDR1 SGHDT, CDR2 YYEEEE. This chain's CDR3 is CASSLISGPGGNTIYF.

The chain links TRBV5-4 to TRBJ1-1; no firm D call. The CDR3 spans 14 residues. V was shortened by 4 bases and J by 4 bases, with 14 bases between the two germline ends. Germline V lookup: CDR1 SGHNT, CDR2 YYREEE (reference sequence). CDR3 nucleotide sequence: TGTGCCAGCAGCGGCACAGCGGTAGGCACTGAAGCTTTCTTT. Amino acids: CASSGTAVGTEAFF.

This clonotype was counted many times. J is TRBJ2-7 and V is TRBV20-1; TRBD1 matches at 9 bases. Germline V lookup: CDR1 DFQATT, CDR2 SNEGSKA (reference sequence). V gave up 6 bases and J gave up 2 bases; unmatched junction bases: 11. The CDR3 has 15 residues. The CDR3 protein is CSATPRDRVTYEQYF. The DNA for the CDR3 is TGCAGTGCAACCCCCCGGGACAGGGTGACCTACGAGCAGTACTTC.

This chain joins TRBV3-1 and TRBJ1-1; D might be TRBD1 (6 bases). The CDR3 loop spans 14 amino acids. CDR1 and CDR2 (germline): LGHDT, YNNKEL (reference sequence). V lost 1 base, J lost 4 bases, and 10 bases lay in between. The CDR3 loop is CASSQATGITEAFF. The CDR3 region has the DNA TGTGCCAGCAGCCAAGCCACAGGGATCACTGAAGCTTTCTTT.

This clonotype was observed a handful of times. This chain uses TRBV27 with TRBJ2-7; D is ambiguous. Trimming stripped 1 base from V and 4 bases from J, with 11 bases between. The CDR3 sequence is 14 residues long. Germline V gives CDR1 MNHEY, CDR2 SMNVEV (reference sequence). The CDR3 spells CASSLLGSEYEQYF. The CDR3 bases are TGTGCCAGCAGTTTATTAGGGTCCGAGTACGAGCAGTACTTC.

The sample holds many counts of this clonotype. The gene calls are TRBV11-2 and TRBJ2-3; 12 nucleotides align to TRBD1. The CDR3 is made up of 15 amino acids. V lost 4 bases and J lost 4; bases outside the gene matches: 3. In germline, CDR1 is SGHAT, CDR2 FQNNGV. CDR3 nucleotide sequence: TGTGCCAGCAGCTACGGGACAGGGGGCGCAGATACGCAGTATTTT. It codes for CASSYGTGGADTQYF.

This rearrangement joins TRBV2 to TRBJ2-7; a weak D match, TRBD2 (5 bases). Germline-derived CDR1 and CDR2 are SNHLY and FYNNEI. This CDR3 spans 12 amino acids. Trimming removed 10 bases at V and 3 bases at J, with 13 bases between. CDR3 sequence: CATTLGVYEQYF. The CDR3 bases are TGTGCCACGACCTTGGGAGTCTACGAGCAGTACTTC.

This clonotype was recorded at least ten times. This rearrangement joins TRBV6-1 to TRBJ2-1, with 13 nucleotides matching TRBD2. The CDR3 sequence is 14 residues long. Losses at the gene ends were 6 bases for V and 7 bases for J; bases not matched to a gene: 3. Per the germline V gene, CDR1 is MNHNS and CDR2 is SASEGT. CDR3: CASRGTSGMNEQFF. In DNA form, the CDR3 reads TGTGCCAGCAGGGGGACTAGCGGGATGAATGAGCAGTTCTTC.

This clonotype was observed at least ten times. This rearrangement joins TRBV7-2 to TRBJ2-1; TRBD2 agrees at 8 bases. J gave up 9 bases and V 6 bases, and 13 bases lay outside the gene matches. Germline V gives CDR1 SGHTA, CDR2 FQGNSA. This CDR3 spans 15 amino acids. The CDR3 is CASSWASGQRGEQFF. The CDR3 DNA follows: TGTGCCAGCAGTTGGGCTAGCGGGCAACGGGGTGAGCAGTTCTTC.

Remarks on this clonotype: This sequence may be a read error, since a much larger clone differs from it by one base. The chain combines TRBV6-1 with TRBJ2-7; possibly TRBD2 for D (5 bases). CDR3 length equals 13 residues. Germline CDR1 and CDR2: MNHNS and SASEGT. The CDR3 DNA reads TGTGCCAGCAGTGGGGAGACTCACTACGGGCAGTACTTC. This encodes CASSGETHYGQYF.

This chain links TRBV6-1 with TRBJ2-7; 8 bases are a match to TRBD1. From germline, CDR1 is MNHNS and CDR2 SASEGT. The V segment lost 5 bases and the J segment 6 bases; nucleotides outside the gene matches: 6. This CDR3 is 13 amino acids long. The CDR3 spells CASSSGTGSEQYF. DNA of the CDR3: TGTGCCAGCAGTTCCGGGACAGGATCCGAGCAGTACTTC.

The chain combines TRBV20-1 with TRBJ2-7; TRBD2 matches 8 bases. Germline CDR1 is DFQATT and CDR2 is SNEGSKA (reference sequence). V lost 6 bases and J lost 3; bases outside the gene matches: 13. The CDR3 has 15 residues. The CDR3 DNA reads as TGCAGTGCCGCACCCGATAGCGGGGTTATCTACGAGCAGTACTTC. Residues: CSAAPDSGVIYEQYF.

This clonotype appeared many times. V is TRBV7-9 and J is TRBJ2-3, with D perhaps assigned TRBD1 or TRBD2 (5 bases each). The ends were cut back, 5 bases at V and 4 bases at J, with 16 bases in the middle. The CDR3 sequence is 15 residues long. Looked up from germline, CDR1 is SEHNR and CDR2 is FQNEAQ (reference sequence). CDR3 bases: TGTGCCAGCAGCCGACAAGAGGGGCGAGCAGATACGCAGTATTTT. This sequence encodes CASSRQEGRADTQYF.

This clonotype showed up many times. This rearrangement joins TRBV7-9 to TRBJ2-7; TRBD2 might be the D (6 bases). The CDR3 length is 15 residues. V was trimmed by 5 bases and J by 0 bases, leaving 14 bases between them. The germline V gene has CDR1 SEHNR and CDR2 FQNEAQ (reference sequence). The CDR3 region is CASSGGLTSSYEQYF. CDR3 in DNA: TGTGCCAGCAGCGGGGGACTGACGAGCTCCTACGAGCAGTACTTC.

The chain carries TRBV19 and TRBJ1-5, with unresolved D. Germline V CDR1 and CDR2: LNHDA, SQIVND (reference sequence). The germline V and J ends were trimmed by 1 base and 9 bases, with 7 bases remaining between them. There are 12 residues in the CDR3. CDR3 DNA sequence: TGTGCCAGTAGTATAGGTACGGGGCCCCAGCATTTT. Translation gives CASSIGTGPQHF.

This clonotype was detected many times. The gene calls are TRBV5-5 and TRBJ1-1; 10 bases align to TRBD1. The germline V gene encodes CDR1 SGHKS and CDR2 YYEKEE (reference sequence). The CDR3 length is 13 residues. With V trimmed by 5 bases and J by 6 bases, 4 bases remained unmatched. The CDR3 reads CASRPGQGAEAFF. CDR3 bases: TGTGCCAGCAGACCCGGACAGGGGGCTGAAGCTTTCTTT. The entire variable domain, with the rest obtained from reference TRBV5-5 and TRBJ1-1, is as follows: DAGVTQSPTHLIKTRGQQVTLRCSPISGHKSVSWYQQVLGQGPQFIFQYYEKEERGRGNFPDRFSARQFPNYSSELNVNALLLGDSALYLCASRPGQGAEAFFGQGTRLTVV.

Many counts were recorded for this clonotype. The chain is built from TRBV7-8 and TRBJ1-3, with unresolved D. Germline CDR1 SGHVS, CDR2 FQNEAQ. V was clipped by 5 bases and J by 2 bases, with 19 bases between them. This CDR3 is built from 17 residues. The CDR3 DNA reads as TGTGCCAGCAGCGCAAGGGCCGCCCTTCTGCCTGGAAACACCATATATTTT. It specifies CASSARAALLPGNTIYF.

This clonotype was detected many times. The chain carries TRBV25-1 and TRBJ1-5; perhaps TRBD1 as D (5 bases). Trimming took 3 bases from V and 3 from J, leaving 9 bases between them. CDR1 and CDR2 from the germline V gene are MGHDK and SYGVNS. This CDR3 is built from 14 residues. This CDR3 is CASSEGGANQPQHF. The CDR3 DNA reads TGTGCCAGCAGTGAGGGGGGAGCCAATCAGCCCCAGCATTTT. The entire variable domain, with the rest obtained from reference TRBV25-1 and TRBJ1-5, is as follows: EADIYQTPRYLVIGTGKKITLECSQTMGHDKMYWYQQDPGMELHLIHYSYGVNSTEKGDLSSESTVSRIRTEHFPLTLESARPSHTSQYLCASSEGGANQPQHFGDGTRLSIL.

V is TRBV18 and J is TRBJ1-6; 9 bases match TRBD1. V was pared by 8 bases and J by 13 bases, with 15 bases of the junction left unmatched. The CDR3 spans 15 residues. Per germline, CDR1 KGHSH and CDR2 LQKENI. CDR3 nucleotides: TGTGCCAGCCCACACACCGGGACAGGGTATGGGCCCCTCCACTTT. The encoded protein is CASPHTGTGYGPLHF.

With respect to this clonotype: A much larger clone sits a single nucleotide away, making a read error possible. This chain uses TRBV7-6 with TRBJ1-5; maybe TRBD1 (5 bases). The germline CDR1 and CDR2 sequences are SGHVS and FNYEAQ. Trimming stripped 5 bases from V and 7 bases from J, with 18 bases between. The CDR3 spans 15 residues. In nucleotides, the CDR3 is TGTGCCAGCAGCCTGGGGGGGTGGCAAGGACAGCCCCAGCATTTT. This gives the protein CASSLGGWQGQPQHF.